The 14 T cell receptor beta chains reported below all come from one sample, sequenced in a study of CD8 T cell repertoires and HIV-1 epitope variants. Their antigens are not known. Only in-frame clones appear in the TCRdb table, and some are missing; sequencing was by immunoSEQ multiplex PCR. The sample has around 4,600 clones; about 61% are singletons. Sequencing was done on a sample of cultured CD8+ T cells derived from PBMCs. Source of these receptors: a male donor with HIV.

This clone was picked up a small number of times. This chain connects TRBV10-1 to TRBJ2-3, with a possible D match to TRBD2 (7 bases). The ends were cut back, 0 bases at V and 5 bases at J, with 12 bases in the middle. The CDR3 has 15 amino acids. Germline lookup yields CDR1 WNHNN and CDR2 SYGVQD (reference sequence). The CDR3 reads CASSESGGPGDTQYF. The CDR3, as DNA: TGCGCCAGCAGTGAGTCGGGGGGGCCGGGAGATACGCAGTATTTT.

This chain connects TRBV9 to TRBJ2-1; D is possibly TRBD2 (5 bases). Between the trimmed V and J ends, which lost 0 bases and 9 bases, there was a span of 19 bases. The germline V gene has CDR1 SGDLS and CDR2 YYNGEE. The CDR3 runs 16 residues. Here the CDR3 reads CASSVDPASFWGEQFF. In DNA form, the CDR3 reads TGTGCCAGCAGCGTAGATCCCGCTAGCTTTTGGGGTGAGCAGTTCTTC.

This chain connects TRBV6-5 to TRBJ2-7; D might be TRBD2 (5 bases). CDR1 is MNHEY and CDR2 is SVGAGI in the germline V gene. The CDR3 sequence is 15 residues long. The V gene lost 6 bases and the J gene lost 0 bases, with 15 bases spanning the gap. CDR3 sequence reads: CASRADRGNSYEQYF. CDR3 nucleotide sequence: TGTGCCAGCAGGGCCGACCGGGGAAACTCCTACGAGCAGTACTTC.

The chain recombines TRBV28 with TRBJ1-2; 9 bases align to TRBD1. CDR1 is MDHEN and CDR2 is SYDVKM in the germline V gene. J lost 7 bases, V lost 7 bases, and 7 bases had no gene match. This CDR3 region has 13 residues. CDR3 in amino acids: CASMGQGRGGYTF. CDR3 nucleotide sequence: TGTGCCAGCATGGGACAGGGCCGTGGTGGCTACACCTTC.

The CDR3 region has the DNA TGTGCCAGCAGTGATCGTGGGGAAGGAACTGAAGCTTTCTTT. It codes for CASSDRGEGTEAFF. This chain joins TRBV6-1 and TRBJ1-1; D uncertain. V was pared by 3 bases and J by 5 bases, with 13 bases between. The CDR3 spans 14 residues. Germline-derived CDR1 and CDR2 are MNHNS and SASEGT.

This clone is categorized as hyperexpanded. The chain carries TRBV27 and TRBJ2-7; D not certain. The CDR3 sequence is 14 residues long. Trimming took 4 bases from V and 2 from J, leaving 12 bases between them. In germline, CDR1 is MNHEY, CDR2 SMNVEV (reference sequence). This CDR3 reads CASSSDVSAYEQYF. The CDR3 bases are TGTGCCAGCAGTTCAGATGTCTCGGCCTACGAGCAGTACTTC.

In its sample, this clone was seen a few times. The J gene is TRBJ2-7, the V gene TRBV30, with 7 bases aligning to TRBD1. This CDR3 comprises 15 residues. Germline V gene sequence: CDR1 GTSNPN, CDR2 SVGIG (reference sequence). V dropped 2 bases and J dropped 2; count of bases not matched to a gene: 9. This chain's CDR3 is CAWSPEGDRAYEQYF. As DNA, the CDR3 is TGTGCCTGGAGTCCAGAGGGCGACAGGGCCTACGAGCAGTACTTC.

The CDR3 nucleotides read TGTGCCAGCAGGGATGGGACTAGCGCCTACGAGCAGTACTTC. Residues: CASRDGTSAYEQYF. The V call is TRBV6-5, the J call TRBJ2-7, with 10 nucleotides matching TRBD2. In germline, CDR1 is MNHEY, CDR2 SVGAGI. V lost 6 bases and J lost 2; bases outside the gene matches: 4. The CDR3 is 14 amino acids.

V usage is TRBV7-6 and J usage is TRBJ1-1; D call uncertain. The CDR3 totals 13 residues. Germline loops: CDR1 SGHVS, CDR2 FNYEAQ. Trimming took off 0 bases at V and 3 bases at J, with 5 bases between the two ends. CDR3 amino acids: CASSLADYTEAFF. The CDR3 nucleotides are TGTGCCAGCAGCTTAGCCGATTACACTGAAGCTTTCTTT.

The CDR3 bases are TGCGCCAGCGGCCTAGCGGGAGGGCCTGAGGAGCAGTACTTC. It specifies CASGLAGGPEEQYF. The gene calls are TRBV5-1 and TRBJ2-7, with 12 bases matching TRBD2. CDR1 and CDR2 from the germline V gene are SGHRS and YFSETQ. Trimming took 7 bases from V and 7 from J; bases not matched to a gene: 9. This CDR3 spans 14 amino acids.

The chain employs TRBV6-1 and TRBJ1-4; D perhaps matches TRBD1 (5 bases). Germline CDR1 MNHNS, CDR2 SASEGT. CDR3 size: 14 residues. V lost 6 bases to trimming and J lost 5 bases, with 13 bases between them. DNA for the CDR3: TGTGCCAGCAGCGAGGGGAGTTTGAATGAAAAACTGTTTTTT. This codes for CASSEGSLNEKLFF.

The CDR3 protein is CASSDGDRAHEQYF. The CDR3 bases are TGCGCCAGCAGCGACGGAGACAGGGCCCACGAGCAGTACTTC. The rearrangement uses TRBV5-1 and TRBJ2-7; 7 bases fit TRBD1. The CDR3 loop spans 14 amino acids. J was trimmed by 5 bases and V by 4 bases; bases with no gene match: 9. Germline-derived CDR1 and CDR2 are SGHRS and YFSETQ.

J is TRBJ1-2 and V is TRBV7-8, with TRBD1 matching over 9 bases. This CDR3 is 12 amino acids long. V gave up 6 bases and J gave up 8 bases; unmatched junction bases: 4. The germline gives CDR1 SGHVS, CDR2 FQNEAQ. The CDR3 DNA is TGTGCCAGCAGTTCCGGGACAGGGGGCTACACCTTC. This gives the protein CASSSGTGGYTF.

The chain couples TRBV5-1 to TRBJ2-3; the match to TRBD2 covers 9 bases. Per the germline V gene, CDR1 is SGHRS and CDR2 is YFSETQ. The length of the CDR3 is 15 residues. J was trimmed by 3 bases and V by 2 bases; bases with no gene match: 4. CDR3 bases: TGCGCCAGCAGCTTCATTAGCGGGGGAACAGATACGCAGTATTTT. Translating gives CASSFISGGTDTQYF. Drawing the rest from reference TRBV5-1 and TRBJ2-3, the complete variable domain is KAGVTQTPRYLIKTRGQQVTLSCSPISGHRSVSWYQQTPGQGLQFLFEYFSETQRNKGNFPGRFSGRQFSNSRSEMNVSTLELGDSALYLCASSFISGGTDTQYFGPGTRLTVL.